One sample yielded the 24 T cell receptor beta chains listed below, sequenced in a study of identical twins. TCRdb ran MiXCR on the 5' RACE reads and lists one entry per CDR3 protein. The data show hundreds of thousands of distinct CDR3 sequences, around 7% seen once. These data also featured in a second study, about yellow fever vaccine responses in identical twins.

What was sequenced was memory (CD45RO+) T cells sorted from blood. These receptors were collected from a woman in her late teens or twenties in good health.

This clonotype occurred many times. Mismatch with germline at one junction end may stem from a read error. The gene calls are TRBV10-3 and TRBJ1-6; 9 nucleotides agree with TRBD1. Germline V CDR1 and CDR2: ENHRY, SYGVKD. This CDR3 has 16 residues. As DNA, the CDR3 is TGTGCCACCAGTGCAGATCCGGGACAGGGCCGCAGGGCCCTCCACTTT. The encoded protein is CATSADPGQGRRALHF.

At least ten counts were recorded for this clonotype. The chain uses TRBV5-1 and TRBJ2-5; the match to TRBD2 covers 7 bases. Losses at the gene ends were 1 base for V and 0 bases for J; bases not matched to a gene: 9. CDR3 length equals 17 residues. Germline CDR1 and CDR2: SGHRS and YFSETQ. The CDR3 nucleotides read TGCGCCAGCAGCTTGAGGGGCGGGGGACTGTACCAAGAGACCCAGTACTTC. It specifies CASSLRGGGLYQETQYF.

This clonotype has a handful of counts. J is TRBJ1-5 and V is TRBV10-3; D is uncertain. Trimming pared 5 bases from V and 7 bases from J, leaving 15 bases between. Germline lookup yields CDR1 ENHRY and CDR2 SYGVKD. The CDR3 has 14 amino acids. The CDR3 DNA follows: TGTGCCATCAGTAAAGAATTCGGCAGGCAGCCCCAGCATTTT. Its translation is CAISKEFGRQPQHF.

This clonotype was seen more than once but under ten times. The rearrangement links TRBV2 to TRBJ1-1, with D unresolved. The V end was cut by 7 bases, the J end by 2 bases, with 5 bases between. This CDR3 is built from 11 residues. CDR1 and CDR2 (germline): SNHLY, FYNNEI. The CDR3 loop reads CASKLNTEAFF. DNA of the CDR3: TGTGCCAGCAAGTTAAACACTGAAGCTTTCTTT.

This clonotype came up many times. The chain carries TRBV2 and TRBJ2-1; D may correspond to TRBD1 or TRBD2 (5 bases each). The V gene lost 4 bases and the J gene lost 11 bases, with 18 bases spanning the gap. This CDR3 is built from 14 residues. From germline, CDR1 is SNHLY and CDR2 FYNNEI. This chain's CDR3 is CASSALGVRSQQFF. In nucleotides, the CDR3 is TGTGCCAGCAGTGCGCTGGGGGTGAGGTCGCAGCAGTTCTTC. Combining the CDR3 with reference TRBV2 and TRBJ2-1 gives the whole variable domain EPEVTQTPSHQVTQMGQEVILRCVPISNHLYFYWYRQILGQKVEFLVSFYNNEISEKSEIFDDQFSVERPDGSNFTLKIRSTKLEDSAMYFCASSALGVRSQQFFGPGTRLTVL.

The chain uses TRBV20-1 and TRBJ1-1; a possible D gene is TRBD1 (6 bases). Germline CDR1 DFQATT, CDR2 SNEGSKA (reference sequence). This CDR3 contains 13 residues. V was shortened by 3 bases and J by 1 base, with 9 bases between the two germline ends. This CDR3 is CSASKTGNTEAFF. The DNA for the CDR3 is TGCAGTGCTAGCAAGACAGGGAACACTGAAGCTTTCTTT.

As DNA, the CDR3 is TGCGCCAGCACCCCGGGACAGGGAAAAGTCGGCAATGAGCAGTTCTTC. It is translated as CASTPGQGKVGNEQFF. V and J are TRBV10-2 and TRBJ2-1, with 9 bases that match TRBD1. V trimming: 7 bases; J trimming: 6 bases; junction bases outside the gene matches: 13. This CDR3 has 16 residues. Germline V gives CDR1 WSHSY, CDR2 SAAADI.

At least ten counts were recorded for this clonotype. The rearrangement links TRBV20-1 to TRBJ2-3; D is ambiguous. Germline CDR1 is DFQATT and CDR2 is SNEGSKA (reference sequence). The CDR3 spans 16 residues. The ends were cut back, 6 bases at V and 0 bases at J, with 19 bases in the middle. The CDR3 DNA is TGCAGTGCAGAAAAGGGTCCGGTCTATAGCACAGATACGCAGTATTTT. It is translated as CSAEKGPVYSTDTQYF.

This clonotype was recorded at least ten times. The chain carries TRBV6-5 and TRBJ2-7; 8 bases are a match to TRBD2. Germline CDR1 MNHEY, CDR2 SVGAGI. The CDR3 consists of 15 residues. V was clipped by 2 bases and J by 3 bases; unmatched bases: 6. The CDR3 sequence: CASSYASGSYYEQYF. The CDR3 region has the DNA TGTGCCAGCAGTTACGCCAGCGGGAGTTACTACGAGCAGTACTTC.

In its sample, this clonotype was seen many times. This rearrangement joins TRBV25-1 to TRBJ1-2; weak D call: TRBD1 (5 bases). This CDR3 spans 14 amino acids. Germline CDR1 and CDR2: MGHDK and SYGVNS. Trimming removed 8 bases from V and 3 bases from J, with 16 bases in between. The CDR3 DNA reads TGTGCCAGCGGGGCCCTGGACGGACACTATGGCTACACCTTC. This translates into CASGALDGHYGYTF.

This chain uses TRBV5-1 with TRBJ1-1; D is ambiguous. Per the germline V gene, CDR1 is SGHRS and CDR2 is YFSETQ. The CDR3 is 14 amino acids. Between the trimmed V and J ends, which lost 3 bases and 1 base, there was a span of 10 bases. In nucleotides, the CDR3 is TGCGCCAGCAGCTCCTCAGTCCAGAACACTGAAGCTTTCTTT. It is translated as CASSSSVQNTEAFF.

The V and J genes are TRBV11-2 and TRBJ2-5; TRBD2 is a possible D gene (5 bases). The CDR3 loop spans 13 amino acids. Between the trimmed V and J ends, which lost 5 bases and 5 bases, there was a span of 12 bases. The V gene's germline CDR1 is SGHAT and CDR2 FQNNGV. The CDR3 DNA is TGTGCCAGCAGCAGAGAGGGTTGGGAGACCCAGTACTTC. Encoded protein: CASSREGWETQYF.

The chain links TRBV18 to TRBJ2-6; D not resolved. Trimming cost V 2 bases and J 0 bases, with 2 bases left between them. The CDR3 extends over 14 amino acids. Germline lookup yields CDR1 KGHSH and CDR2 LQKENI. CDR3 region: CASSPVSGANVLTF. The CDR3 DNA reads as TGTGCCAGCTCACCAGTCTCTGGGGCCAACGTCCTGACTTTC.

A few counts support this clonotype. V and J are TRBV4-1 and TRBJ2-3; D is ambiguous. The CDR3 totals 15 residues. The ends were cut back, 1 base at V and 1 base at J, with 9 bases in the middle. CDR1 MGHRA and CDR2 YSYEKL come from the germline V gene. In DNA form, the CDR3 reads TGCGCCAGCAGCCAAGTGTTAGTTGGCACAGATACGCAGTATTTT. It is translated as CASSQVLVGTDTQYF.

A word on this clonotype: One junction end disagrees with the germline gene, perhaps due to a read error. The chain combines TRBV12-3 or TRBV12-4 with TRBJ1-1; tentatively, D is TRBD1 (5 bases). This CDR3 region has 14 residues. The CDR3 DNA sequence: TGTGCCAGCAGTCTGTCTTATTCTGGGGGTGAAGTTTTCTTT. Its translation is CASSLSYSGGEVFF.

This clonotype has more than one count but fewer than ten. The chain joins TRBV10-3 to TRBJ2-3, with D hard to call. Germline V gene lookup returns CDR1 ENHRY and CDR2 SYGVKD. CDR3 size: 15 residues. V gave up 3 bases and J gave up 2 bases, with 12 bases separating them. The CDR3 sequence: CAISDNYGFTDTQYF. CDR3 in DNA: TGTGCCATCAGTGATAATTATGGATTCACAGATACGCAGTATTTT.

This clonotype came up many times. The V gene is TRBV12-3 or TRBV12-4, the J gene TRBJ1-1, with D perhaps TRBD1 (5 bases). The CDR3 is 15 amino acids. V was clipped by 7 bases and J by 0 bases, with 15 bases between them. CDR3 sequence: CASKSRQGMNTEAFF. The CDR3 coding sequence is TGTGCCAGCAAATCAAGGCAGGGTATGAACACTGAAGCTTTCTTT.

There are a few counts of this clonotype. In DNA form, the CDR3 reads TGTGCCAGCAGTGGGACAGGGCGGATTCGCTATGGCTACACCTTC. Translating it yields CASSGTGRIRYGYTF. The chain has TRBV12-3 or TRBV12-4 and TRBJ1-2; TRBD1 matches 9 bases. CDR3 length: 15 amino acids. V was clipped by 5 bases and J by 4 bases; unmatched bases: 8.

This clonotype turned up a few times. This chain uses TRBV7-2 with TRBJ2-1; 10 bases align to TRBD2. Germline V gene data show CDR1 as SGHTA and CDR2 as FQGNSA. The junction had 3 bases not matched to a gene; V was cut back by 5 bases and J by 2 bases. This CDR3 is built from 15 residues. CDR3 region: CASSHSGGPYNEQFF. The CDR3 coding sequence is TGTGCCAGCAGCCATAGCGGGGGGCCCTACAATGAGCAGTTCTTC.

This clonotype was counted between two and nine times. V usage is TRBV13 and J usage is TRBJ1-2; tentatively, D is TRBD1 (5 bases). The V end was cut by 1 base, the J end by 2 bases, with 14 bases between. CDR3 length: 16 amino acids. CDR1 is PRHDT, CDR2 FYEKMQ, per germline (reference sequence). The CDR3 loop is CASSLDHMGENYGYTF. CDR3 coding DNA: TGTGCCAGCAGCTTAGACCACATGGGGGAGAACTATGGCTACACCTTC.

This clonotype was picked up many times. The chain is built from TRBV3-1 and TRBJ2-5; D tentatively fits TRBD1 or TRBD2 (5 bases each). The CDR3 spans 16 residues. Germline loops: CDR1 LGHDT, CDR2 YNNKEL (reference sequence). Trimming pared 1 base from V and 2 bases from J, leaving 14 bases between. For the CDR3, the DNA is TGTGCCAGCAGCCAAGGGCCCGGGACGGCACAAGAGACCCAGTACTTC. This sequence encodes CASSQGPGTAQETQYF.

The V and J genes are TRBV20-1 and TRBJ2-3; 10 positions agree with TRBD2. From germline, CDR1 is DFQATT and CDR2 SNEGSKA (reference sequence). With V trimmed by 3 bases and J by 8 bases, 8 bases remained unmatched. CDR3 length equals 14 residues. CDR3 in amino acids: CSARERGGRRTQYF. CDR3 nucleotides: TGCAGTGCTAGGGAGCGGGGGGGGCGGCGTACGCAGTATTTT.

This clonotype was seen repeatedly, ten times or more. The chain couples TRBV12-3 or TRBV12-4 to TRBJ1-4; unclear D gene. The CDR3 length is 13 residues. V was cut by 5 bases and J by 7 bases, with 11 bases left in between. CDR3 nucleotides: TGTGCCAGCAGTACGGGTTTGGGTGAAAAACTGTTTTTT. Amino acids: CASSTGLGEKLFF.

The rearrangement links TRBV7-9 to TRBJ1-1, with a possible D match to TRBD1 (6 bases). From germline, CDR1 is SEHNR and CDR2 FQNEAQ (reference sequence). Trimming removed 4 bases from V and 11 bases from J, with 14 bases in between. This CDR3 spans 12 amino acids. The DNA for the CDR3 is TGTGCCAGCAGCTGGGGGTACAGGGACGCTTTCTTT. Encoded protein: CASSWGYRDAFF.